A selection of T cell receptor beta chains follows, all from one sample in a study of T cells after yellow fever vaccination. TCRdb independently ran MiXCR on the 5' RACE reads; one entry per CDR3 protein. The table shows about 320,000 distinct CDR3 sequences, with about 4.5% occurring only once. The sample was PBMCs, taken 15 days after the yellow fever booster vaccination. The receptors derive from a man aged 18-30 years who received the YFV17D yellow fever vaccine. Each CDR3 is given with its conserved first and last residue. Each record gives: clone size, V gene, D gene, J gene, CDR3 protein, CDR3 DNA. A D gene is named only where the DNA matches it firmly. Clone size is given for some rows only: seen once, a few or many times, or a class if the clone is expanded.

many,TRBV6-5,-,TRBJ1-6,CASSNWGGEFGSSYNSPLHF,TGTGCCAGCAGTAATTGGGGCGGCGAGTTTGGAAGCTCCTATAATTCACCCCTCCACTTT
many,TRBV5-5,TRBD1,TRBJ2-5,CASSLYARGQETQYF,TGTGCCAGCAGCTTGTACGCCAGGGGGCAAGAGACCCAGTACTTC
-,TRBV7-9,-,TRBJ1-6,CASHGNSPLHF,TGTGCCAGCCACGGTAATTCACCCCTCCACTTT
many,TRBV4-2,TRBD1,TRBJ2-2,CASSQDARGSVGELFF,TGTGCCAGCAGCCAAGATGCCAGGGGGTCGGTCGGGGAGCTGTTTTTT
many,TRBV9,TRBD1,TRBJ1-2,CASSEGARESNGYTF,TGTGCCAGCAGCGAGGGGGCCAGAGAAAGTAATGGCTACACCTTC
many,TRBV7-9,TRBD1,TRBJ2-2,CASSFWTGGNWDTGELFF,TGTGCCAGCAGCTTCTGGACAGGGGGCAACTGGGACACCGGGGAGCTGTTTTTT
many,TRBV5-1,TRBD1,TRBJ2-1,CASSPGGPNEQFF,TGCGCCAGCAGCCCAGGGGGCCCAAATGAGCAGTTCTTC
once,TRBV30,TRBD1,TRBJ2-3,CAWTKSGGALDTQYF,TGTGCCTGGACAAAATCAGGGGGCGCTCTAGATACGCAGTATTTT
many,TRBV12-3/TRBV12-4,TRBD1,TRBJ2-3,CASSPPGGRADTQYF,TGTGCCAGCAGTCCCCCAGGGGGTAGGGCAGATACGCAGTATTTT
-,TRBV15,TRBD1,TRBJ1-5,CATSRDRDRAQPQHF,TGTGCCACCAGCAGAGATCGGGACAGGGCTCAGCCCCAGCATTTT
many,TRBV20-1,-,TRBJ1-5,CSARSMEGSNQPQHF,TGCAGTGCTAGATCCATGGAGGGTAGCAATCAGCCCCAGCATTTT
many,TRBV5-6,-,TRBJ2-1,CASSLVQGEQFF,TGTGCCAGCAGCTTGGTCCAGGGTGAGCAGTTCTTC
-,TRBV20-1,-,TRBJ2-3,CSANPSLRRSTDTQYF,TGCAGTGCTAACCCCTCTCTGCGCCGAAGCACAGATACGCAGTATTTT
many,TRBV10-2,-,TRBJ2-1,CASSGTIYNEQFF,TGCGCCAGCAGTGGGACTATCTACAATGAGCAGTTCTTC
many,TRBV9,-,TRBJ2-1,CASSLGGGQYNEQFF,TGTGCCAGCAGCCTAGGAGGGGGCCAGTACAATGAGCAGTTCTTC
many,TRBV2,-,TRBJ2-5,CASSVPGVLETQYF,TGTGCCAGCAGTGTCCCCGGAGTCCTAGAGACCCAGTACTTC
few,TRBV4-3,-,TRBJ1-6,CASSQEAAGNNSPLHF,TGCGCCAGCAGCCAAGAGGCAGCAGGGAATAATTCACCCCTCCACTTT
many,TRBV7-9,-,TRBJ2-2,CASSTFDAGELFF,TGTGCCAGCAGCACCTTTGACGCCGGGGAGCTGTTTTTT
many,TRBV20-1,TRBD2,TRBJ2-1,CSARDLAAHEYEQFF,TGCAGTGCTAGAGATCTAGCGGCTCACGAATATGAGCAGTTCTTC
many,TRBV29-1,-,TRBJ2-2,CSVDTETGELFF,TGCAGCGTTGATACGGAAACCGGGGAGCTGTTTTTT
many,TRBV6-6,TRBD2,TRBJ2-3,CASSVPGTSLMTDTQYF,TGTGCCAGCAGTGTACCCGGGACTAGTTTGATGACAGATACGCAGTATTTT
many,TRBV4-1,-,TRBJ1-5,CASSRNRVSNQPQHF,TGCGCCAGCAGCCGTAACAGGGTTAGCAATCAGCCCCAGCATTTT
many,TRBV12-3/TRBV12-4,TRBD1,TRBJ2-1,CASSFGGLGTGVYNEQFF,TGTGCCAGCAGTTTTGGTGGGTTGGGGACAGGGGTTTACAATGAGCAGTTCTTC
many,TRBV5-1,TRBD2,TRBJ2-1,CASSPGTQRGDEQFF,TGCGCCAGCAGCCCGGGGACTCAACGGGGGGATGAGCAGTTCTTC
many,TRBV20-1,-,TRBJ2-2,CSARDPRGSGELFF,TGCAGTGCTAGAGATCCAAGGGGTAGCGGGGAGCTGTTTTTT
many,TRBV6-2/TRBV6-3,-,TRBJ2-1,CASSYPERGNSYNEQFF,TGTGCCAGCAGTTACCCTGAACGGGGGAACTCCTACAATGAGCAGTTCTTC
many,TRBV5-6,-,TRBJ2-5,CASRLEPSGQETQYF,TGTGCCAGCAGGCTGGAGCCCAGCGGTCAAGAGACCCAGTACTTC
-,TRBV5-6,-,TRBJ2-5,CASSSGSWEETQYF,TGTGCCAGCAGCTCCGGGTCGTGGGAAGAGACCCAGTACTTC
-,TRBV6-6,-,TRBJ1-3,CASSWAFILSGNTIYF,TGTGCCAGCAGTTGGGCCTTCATACTCTCTGGAAACACCATATATTTT
few,TRBV30,-,TRBJ1-5,CAWSVASNQPQHF,TGTGCCTGGAGTGTAGCCAGCAATCAGCCCCAGCATTTT
few,TRBV30,-,TRBJ1-1,CAWGPRPVTEAFF,TGTGCCTGGGGCCCCCGGCCGGTTACTGAAGCTTTCTTT
few,TRBV12-3/TRBV12-4,-,TRBJ2-2,CASFAGELFF,TGTGCCAGCTTTGCCGGGGAGCTGTTTTTT
many,TRBV29-1,-,TRBJ1-2,CSVEPGLVNYGYTF,TGCAGCGTGGAGCCGGGGCTTGTTAACTATGGCTACACCTTC
many,TRBV5-1,TRBD1,TRBJ1-6,CASSGTGAHNSPLHF,TGCGCCAGCAGCGGGACAGGGGCCCATAATTCACCCCTCCACTTT
-,TRBV12-5,TRBD1,TRBJ1-1,CASGLAVFIDRVNTEAFF,TGTGCTAGTGGTTTGGCGGTTTTTATCGACAGGGTAAACACTGAAGCTTTCTTT
-,TRBV19,TRBD1,TRBJ2-4,CASSADRRLRSYF,TGTGCCAGTAGTGCGGACAGGCGGCTTCGGTCGTACTTC
many,TRBV20-1,-,TRBJ1-6,CSAKRTARSSYNSPLHF,TGCAGTGCTAAGCGGACGGCCAGAAGCTCCTATAATTCACCCCTCCACTTT
many,TRBV27,TRBD1,TRBJ1-1,CASSLLDREGAEAFF,TGTGCCAGCAGTTTATTGGACAGGGAGGGTGCTGAAGCTTTCTTT
many,TRBV11-2,-,TRBJ2-3,CASSLDRRNTQYF,TGTGCCAGCAGCTTAGATCGGCGAAATACGCAGTATTTT
-,TRBV30,TRBD2,TRBJ2-1,CAWSASGDHNEQFF,TGTGCCTGGAGTGCTAGCGGGGACCACAATGAGCAGTTCTTC
-,TRBV7-3,TRBD1,TRBJ2-6,CASSRQGTGANVLTF,TGTGCCAGCAGCCGACAGGGCACTGGGGCCAACGTCCTGACTTTC
many,TRBV7-2,-,TRBJ2-3,CASSFKGYTDTQYF,TGTGCCAGCAGCTTTAAGGGCTACACAGATACGCAGTATTTT
few,TRBV19,-,TRBJ1-1,CASTKQQRDEAFF,TGTGCCAGTACCAAGCAGCAGCGAGACGAAGCTTTCTTT
many,TRBV7-9,-,TRBJ2-1,CASSLAGNTSYNEQFF,TGTGCCAGCAGCTTAGCTGGGAACACCTCGTACAATGAGCAGTTCTTC
few,TRBV4-1,-,TRBJ1-6,CASSQVLGAGGSPLHF,TGCGCCAGCAGCCAAGTCCTGGGCGCGGGAGGTTCACCCCTCCACTTT
few,TRBV29-1,-,TRBJ2-2,CSVEGPNTGELFF,TGCAGCGTTGAGGGACCTAACACCGGGGAGCTGTTTTTT
-,TRBV4-1,-,TRBJ1-5,CASSQATAAYSNQPQHF,TGCGCCAGCAGCCAAGCAACGGCGGCCTATAGCAATCAGCCCCAGCATTTT
few,TRBV4-3,TRBD1,TRBJ1-3,CASSLAGGFGNTIYF,TGCGCCAGCAGCCTAGCAGGGGGCTTCGGAAACACCATATATTTT
few,TRBV5-1,TRBD1,TRBJ2-2,CASTDRGNTGELFF,TGCGCCAGCACCGACAGGGGAAACACCGGGGAGCTGTTTTTT
many,TRBV6-2/TRBV6-3,TRBD2,TRBJ2-3,CASSKLAASVDTQYF,TGTGCCAGCAGCAAACTAGCGGCGAGCGTCGATACGCAGTATTTT
-,TRBV12-3/TRBV12-4,-,TRBJ1-1,CASSLGGRENTEAFF,TGTGCCAGCAGTCTCGGTGGCAGGGAGAACACTGAAGCTTTCTTT
few,TRBV7-2,-,TRBJ1-2,CASSPSRLLNYGYTF,TGTGCCAGCAGCCCGTCCAGGCTGCTAAACTATGGCTACACCTTC
many,TRBV10-3,-,TRBJ2-7,CAISGEVGYEQYF,TGTGCCATCAGTGGGGAGGTCGGTTACGAGCAGTACTTC
many,TRBV20-1,-,TRBJ1-4,CSAREAQGNEKLFF,TGCAGTGCTAGAGAGGCACAGGGTAATGAAAAACTGTTTTTT
-,TRBV7-2,-,TRBJ1-1,CASSQYARAAVTEAFF,TGTGCCAGCAGCCAGTACGCGAGGGCCGCGGTGACTGAAGCTTTCTTT
many,TRBV9,-,TRBJ1-1,CASSVGQDTEAFF,TGTGCCAGCAGCGTAGGTCAGGACACTGAAGCTTTCTTT
few,TRBV29-1,-,TRBJ2-2,CSADTGELFF,TGCAGCGCCGATACCGGGGAGCTGTTTTTT